This T cell receptor (beta chain) was sequenced in a study of radiation and T cells in renal cell carcinoma. Study-level findings and limits: Top tumor clonotypes rose in blood 2 weeks post-radiation, then contracted.

Time point meaning: blood 4 weeks post-SBRT, at nephrectomy. As for treatment: 15 Gy SBRT to primary tumor, nephrectomy 4 weeks later. Nephrectomy followed 15 Gy stereotactic body radiation by 4 weeks. Blood was sampled at baseline, 2 weeks and 4 weeks after SBRT. The patient's renal cell carcinoma had clear cell pathology. Repertoires were generated with immunoSEQ multiplex PCR, while TCRdb's copy carries only in-frame clones and drops some. The table lists 150,000 or so clones, about 87% of them singletons. Note on this clone: Its antigen is currently unknown.

The CDR3 extends over 14 amino acids. Trimming took 2 bases from V and 9 from J, leaving 14 bases between them. The germline gives CDR1 LNHDA, CDR2 SQIVND (reference sequence). The chain links TRBV19 to TRBJ1-5; D not resolved. Material: blood, obtained from a patient whose treatment included radiotherapy and nephrectomy. The clonotype comes from a woman in her 50s with renal cell carcinoma. CDR3 coding DNA: TGTGCCAGTAGTATACCGCCGAGCTCCTGGCCCCAGCATTTT. This codes for CASSIPPSSWPQHF.